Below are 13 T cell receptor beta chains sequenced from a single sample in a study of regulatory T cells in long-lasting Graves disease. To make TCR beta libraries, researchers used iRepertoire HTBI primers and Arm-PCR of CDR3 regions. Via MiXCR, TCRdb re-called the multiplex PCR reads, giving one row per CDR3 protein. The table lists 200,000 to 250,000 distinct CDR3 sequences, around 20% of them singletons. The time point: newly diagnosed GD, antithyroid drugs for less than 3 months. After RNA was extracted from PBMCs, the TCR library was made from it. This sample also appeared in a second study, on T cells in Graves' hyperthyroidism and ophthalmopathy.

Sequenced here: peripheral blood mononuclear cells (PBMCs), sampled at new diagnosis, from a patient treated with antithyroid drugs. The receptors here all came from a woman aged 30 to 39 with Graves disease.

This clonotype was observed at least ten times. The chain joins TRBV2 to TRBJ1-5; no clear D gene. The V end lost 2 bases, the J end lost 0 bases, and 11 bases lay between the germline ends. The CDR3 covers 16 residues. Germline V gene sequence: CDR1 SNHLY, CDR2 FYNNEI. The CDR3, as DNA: TGTGCCAGCAGTGAAAGTTCCGGCTTTAGCAATCAGCCCCAGCATTTT. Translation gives CASSESSGFSNQPQHF. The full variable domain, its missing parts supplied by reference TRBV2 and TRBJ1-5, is EPEVTQTPSHQVTQMGQEVILRCVPISNHLYFYWYRQILGQKVEFLVSFYNNEISEKSEIFDDQFSVERPDGSNFTLKIRSTKLEDSAMYFCASSESSGFSNQPQHFGDGTRLSIL.

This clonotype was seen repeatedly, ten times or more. The CDR3 DNA is TGTGCCAGCAGCTTCAACGGGCAGTTGAACACTGAAGCTTTCTTT. This sequence encodes CASSFNGQLNTEAFF. The chain links TRBV11-1 to TRBJ1-1; D ambiguous. Trimming cost V 3 bases and J 0 bases, with 11 bases left between them. The V gene's germline CDR1 is SGHAT and CDR2 FQDESV (reference sequence). The CDR3 sequence is 15 residues long.

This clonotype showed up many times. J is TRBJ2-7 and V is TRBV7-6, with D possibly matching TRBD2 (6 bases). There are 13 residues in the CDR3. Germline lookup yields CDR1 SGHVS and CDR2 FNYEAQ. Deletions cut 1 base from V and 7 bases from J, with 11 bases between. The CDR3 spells CASSLGVGREQYF. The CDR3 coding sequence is TGTGCCAGCAGCTTAGGAGTGGGGAGGGAGCAGTACTTC. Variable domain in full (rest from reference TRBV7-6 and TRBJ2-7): GAGVSQSPRYKVTKRGQDVALRCDPISGHVSLYWYRQALGQGPEFLTYFNYEAQQDKSGLPNDRFSAERPEGSISTLTIQRTEQRDSAMYRCASSLGVGREQYFGPGTRLTVT.

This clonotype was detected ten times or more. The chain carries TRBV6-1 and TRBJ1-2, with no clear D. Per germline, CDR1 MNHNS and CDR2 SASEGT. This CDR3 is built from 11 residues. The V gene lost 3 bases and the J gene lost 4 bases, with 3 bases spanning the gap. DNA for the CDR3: TGTGCCAGCAGTGAGCTCTATGGCTACACCTTC. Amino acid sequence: CASSELYGYTF.

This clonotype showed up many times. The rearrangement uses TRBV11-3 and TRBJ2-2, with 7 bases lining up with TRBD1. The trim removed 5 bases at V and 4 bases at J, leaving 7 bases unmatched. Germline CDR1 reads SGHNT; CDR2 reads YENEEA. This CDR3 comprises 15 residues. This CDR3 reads CASSQGGRGTGELFF. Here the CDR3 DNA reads TGTGCCAGCAGCCAAGGGGGCCGGGGCACCGGGGAGCTGTTTTTT.

DNA of the CDR3: TGTGCCAGCAGTTCGGGGGCAGGGGGGATTCAGCCCCAGCATTTT. Its translation: CASSSGAGGIQPQHF. V and J are TRBV28 and TRBJ1-5, with TRBD1 matching 7 bases. This CDR3 spans 15 amino acids. V shed 4 bases and J 6 bases; nucleotides not matched to a gene: 9. The germline V gene encodes CDR1 MDHEN and CDR2 SYDVKM.

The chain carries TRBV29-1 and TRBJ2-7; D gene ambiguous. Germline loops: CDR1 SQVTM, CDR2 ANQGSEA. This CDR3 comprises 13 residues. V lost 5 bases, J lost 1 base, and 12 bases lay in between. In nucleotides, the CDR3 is TGCAGCGTTTTAAGGACGGAATCCTACGAGCAGTACTTC. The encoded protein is CSVLRTESYEQYF.

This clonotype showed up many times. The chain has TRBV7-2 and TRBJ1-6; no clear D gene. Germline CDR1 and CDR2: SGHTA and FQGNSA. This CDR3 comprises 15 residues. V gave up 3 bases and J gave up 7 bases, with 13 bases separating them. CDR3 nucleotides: TGTGCCAGCAGCTTTGGCTGGCAGTCCAATTCACCCCTCCACTTT. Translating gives CASSFGWQSNSPLHF. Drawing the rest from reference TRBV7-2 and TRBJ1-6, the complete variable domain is GAGVSQSPSNKVTEKGKDVELRCDPISGHTALYWYRQSLGQGLEFLIYFQGNSAPDKSGLPSDRFSAERTGGSVSTLTIQRTQQEDSAVYLCASSFGWQSNSPLHFGNGTRLTVT.

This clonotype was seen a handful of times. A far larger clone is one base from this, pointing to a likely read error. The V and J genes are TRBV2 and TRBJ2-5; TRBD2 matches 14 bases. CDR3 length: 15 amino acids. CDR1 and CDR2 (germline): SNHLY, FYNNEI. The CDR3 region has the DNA TGTGCCAGCAGTCCGGGACTAGCGGGAGCCAATGAGCAGTCCTTC. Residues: CASSPGLAGANEQSF.

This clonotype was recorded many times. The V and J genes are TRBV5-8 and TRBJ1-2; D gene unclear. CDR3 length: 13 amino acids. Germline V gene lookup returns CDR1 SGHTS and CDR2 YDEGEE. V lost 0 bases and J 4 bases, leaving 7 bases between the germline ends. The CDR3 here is CASSLDAVYGYTF. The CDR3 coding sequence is TGTGCCAGCAGCTTGGATGCAGTCTATGGCTACACCTTC.

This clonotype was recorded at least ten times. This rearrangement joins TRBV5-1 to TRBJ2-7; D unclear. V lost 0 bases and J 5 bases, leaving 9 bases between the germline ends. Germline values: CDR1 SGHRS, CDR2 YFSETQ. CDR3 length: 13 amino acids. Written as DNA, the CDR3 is TGCGCCAGCAGCTTGGAGGGATACAACGAGCAGTACTTC. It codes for CASSLEGYNEQYF.

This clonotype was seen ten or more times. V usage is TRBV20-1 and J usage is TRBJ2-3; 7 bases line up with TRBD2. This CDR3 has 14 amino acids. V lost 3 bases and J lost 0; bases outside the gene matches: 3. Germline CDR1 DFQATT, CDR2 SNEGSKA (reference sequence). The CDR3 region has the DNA TGCAGTGCTAGCCGGGGGGTTAGCACAGATACGCAGTATTTT. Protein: CSASRGVSTDTQYF.

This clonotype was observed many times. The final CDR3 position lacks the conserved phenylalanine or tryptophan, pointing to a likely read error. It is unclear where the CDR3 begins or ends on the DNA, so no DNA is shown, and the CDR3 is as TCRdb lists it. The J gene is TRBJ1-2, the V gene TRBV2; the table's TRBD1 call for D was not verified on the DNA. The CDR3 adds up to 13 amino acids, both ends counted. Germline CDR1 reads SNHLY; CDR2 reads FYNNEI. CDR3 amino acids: CASVPTPQGRRWI.